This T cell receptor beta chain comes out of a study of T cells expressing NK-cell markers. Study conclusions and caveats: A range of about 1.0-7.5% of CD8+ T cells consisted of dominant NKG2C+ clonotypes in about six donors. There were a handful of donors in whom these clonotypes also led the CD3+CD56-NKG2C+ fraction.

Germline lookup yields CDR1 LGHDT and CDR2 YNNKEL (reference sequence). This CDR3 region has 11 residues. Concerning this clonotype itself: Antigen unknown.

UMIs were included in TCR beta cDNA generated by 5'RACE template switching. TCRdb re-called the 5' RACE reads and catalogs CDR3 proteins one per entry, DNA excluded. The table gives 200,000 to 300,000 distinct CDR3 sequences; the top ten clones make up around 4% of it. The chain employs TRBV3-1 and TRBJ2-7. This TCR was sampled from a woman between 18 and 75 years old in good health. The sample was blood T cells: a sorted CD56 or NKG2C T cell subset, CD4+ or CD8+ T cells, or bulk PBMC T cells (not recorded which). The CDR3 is CASRLSYEQYF.